This TCR beta chain was obtained from a study of cytomegalovirus exposure and HLA in healthy donors (dated 2017 in TCRdb). As for the study more broadly: According to an earlier analysis of a few hundred of the donors, some 170 million T cells yielded 90 million to 130 million unique TCR beta sequences and more than 250 Gb of sequence data. Alongside the repertoire data, information on donor age, sex, ethnicity and CMV serostatus was compiled. Along with the roughly 670-subject first cohort, a separate validation cohort of over 90 different subjects was used. A later analysis re-examined previously published TCR beta repertoires from roughly 720 donors and added high-resolution HLA genotyping to investigate patterns of TCR occurrence. All discovery cohort repertoires had been generated using a single sequencing platform. A later genetic analysis took genome-wide SNP genotypes for about 65% of the 666 donors and used that subset as a discovery cohort. Approximately 310 gigabases of sequencing data and approximately 93 million unique TCR sequences were included in an early release covering about 600 HLA-typed donors. The study aimed to test whether signatures of past pathogen exposure could be identified by cataloging public T cell receptors. An earlier analysis of around 540 of the donors applied high-throughput TCR beta sequencing to assess whether each TCR beta V gene segment acted as functional or pseudogenic. In the later analysis, no new phenotypic data were used to find candidate immune exposures; instead, reliance was placed on TCR beta sequences and their occurrence across donors. HLA typing included class I and class II loci at four-digit resolution. Roughly 5 DR-DQ haplotypes were handled as single units for association and clustering, since linkage in the cohort was strong. The number of donors typed differed by locus, with roughly 629-640 for A, B, C, DRB1 and DQB1, roughly 520 for DQA1, about 610 for DPA1, and some 440 for DPB1. The study profiled the T cell repertoires of 666 subjects by immunosequencing and related them to cytomegalovirus serostatus. The genetic ancestry cluster associated with self-reported Caucasian donors included about 84% of the 350 to 500 genotyped donors. To predict cytomegalovirus infection status, the study combined high-throughput TCR immunosequencing, statistical association of individual TCRs with disease status, and machine learning. Among a few hundred genotyped donors of the cohort, an average of 235,054 unique TCR beta nucleotide sequences were sequenced per donor, about a sixth of them non-productive.

General findings and caveats noted by the study authors: Most CMV-associated TCR beta chains appeared to be HLA-restricted in a later analysis, and the HLA associations seemed to be driven largely by CMV exposure. Compared with the roughly 670-donor mean, donors in an Asian-associated ancestry cluster had fewer N-insertions in productive TCRs, according to a later genetic analysis. A group of highly shared sequence variants was considered likely to be a technical artifact of the sequencing pipeline. Sequencing depth was assumed to be roughly uniform across donors in the presence/absence analyses, though that assumption may not hold. The classifier was reported to diagnose cytomegalovirus status with high specificity and sensitivity in both the original and validation cohorts. Because counts were too low, seventeen rarely observed V segments, including chromosome 9 orphons, were excluded from the earlier analysis of 587 of the donors. In a later analysis, HLA-associated TCR beta chains showed more clonal expansion and lower generation probabilities than non-associated chains that were equally common. For the cohort, immune exposure information was limited to CMV serostatus. The cohort was sequenced for TCR beta chains only, and without alpha or paired-chain data the features that could be detected were limited. Correlated functional status among segregating V segments might reflect linkage disequilibrium, but an unknown experimental factor could not be ruled out. At a false discovery rate of 0.05, a later analysis linked some 18,000 TCR beta sequences to specific HLA alleles. In the study, some 160 TCR beta chains were listed as associated with cytomegalovirus. A further reported finding was that TCR beta sequences accurately predicted the HLA-A and HLA-B alleles for most subjects in the first cohort. Strong co-occurrence of HLA alleles, especially DR and DQ, made assigning TCR associations to individual alleles difficult. The authors suggested that the approach could potentially be generalized to other disease states and immunological phenotypes. Three of the identified cytomegalovirus-associated TCR beta chains were confirmed in vitro to be specific for cytomegalovirus antigens. While some public TCRs were present in many individuals, most TCR sequences turned up only very rarely across donors. In a later analysis, several top co-occurrence clusters were reported to appear linked to parvovirus B19, influenza, CMV and Epstein-Barr virus. In a later analysis, TCR association rates were found to vary across HLA loci, with the most associated TCRs seen for DRB1 alleles and the fewest for HLA-C alleles. Some IMGT-functional V segments, including TRBV6-2 and TRBV6-3, could not be distinguished by the 87-base-pair reads and were therefore excluded. Because some donors lacked HLA typing at each locus, the association tests relied only on the typed subset. In an earlier analysis of more than 450 of the donors, most TCR beta V segments were observed in productive rearrangements about 87% or about 30% of the time, broadly matching IMGT annotations. In a later genetic analysis, a missense DCLRE1C variant was associated with V-gene and J-gene trimming of TCR beta chains, and the association was replicated in an independent cohort.

Remarks on this clone: Its antigen target is currently unknown. Per-base qualities were not stored, and no clone one base away is much larger.

Including cysteine and phenylalanine, the CDR3 has 16 amino acids. The DNA shown is the 48-base CDR3, in frame from base 1. Trimming costs V 0 bases and J 1 base, and their ends lie 10 bases apart. CDR1 LGHNA and CDR2 YNFKEQ were looked up in the germline V gene. The library came from the immunoSEQ multiplex PCR assay. The multiplex PCR relied on a mix of 60 forward primers for TCR Vbeta segments and 13 reverse primers for TCR Jbeta segments. Amplification of the CDR3 region of rearranged TCR beta genes was performed with a multiplex PCR assay on genomic DNA. On the Illumina HiSeq System, the amplified TCR beta libraries were sequenced as 87-base-pair reads. Per the original workflow: Across the 670 or so repertoires, a later analysis counted 80 million or so unique TCR beta chains, around 10 million of which were shared by at least two donors. Raw reads were error-corrected and collapsed into unique sequences by a nearest-neighbor algorithm in which closely related sequences were merged to remove PCR and sequencing errors. To assign V, D and J gene segments, CDR3 sequences were aligned to IMGT reference sequences. For a sequence to be retained, a match of at least six nucleotides was required to both a V gene segment and a J gene segment. Rearrangements were called productive when the CDR3 lacked stop codons and stayed in frame with V and J; all others were non-productive. Following IMGT convention, CDR3 was defined as the stretch from the second conserved V-encoded cysteine up to the conserved J-encoded phenylalanine. The earlier analysis of about 570 of the donors excluded any sequence lacking an unambiguous match to a single V gene segment. In an earlier analysis of about 590 of the donors, a V segment was called functional when productive rearrangements were above 56.7%, and segregating when the standard deviation between donors exceeded 5%. A statistical classification framework was built to diagnose cytomegalovirus status from the catalog of TCR beta chain sequences. In a later analysis, V and J genes were assigned by comparing TCR nucleotide sequences against IMGT/GENE-DB human TR gene sequences. Using the TCRdist pipeline, a later analysis assigned CDR3 sequences along with most-parsimonious VDJ recombination scenarios. In a later analysis, each TCR beta chain was defined by its CDR3 amino acid sequence together with its V-gene family, and reads without a unique V-gene family were excluded. In a later analysis, some 600 highly shared, low-generation-probability nucleotide sequences were removed to address suspected cross-contamination and a sequencing artifact. A later analysis calculated a clonal expansion index for each public chain from normalized within-repertoire ranks of inferred template counts. A later analysis computed generation probabilities with a VDJ recombination model fitted to out-of-frame rearrangements, and checked the results against IGoR. Hypergeometric tests were used in a later analysis to score TCR-TCR, TCR-HLA and TCR-CMV co-occurrence, with a repertoire-size bias correction applied to the TCR pairs. To estimate false discovery rates, a later analysis permuted the HLA or CMV assignments 20 times. In a later analysis, co-occurring TCRs were grouped using DBSCAN, with TCRdist sequence similarity added in when clustering inside HLA-allele-positive subsets. For co-occurrence clustering, repertoires with fewer than 30,000 or more than 120,000 public chains were excluded, along with five or six repertoires with anomalous nucleotide sharing. Imported from immuneACCESS, the table was reduced by TCRdb to in-frame sequences with V and J called. These copies leave out some clones; in studies compared against another copy, an unresolved V gene accounts for under half, and the cause of the remainder is not known. That table supplies the V and J calls and clone size; D and trimming were determined from the DNA. The sample data list fewer than 200,000 clones, and roughly 77% of these were observed just once. Of the sample, 3.4% falls within the top ten clones.

The cohort comprised fewer than 750 healthy bone marrow donors. All cohort members were sampled while nominally healthy, although unrecorded immune exposures were likely present. The donor was CMV seropositive and belonged to the group of 250 to 300 seropositive cohort members. A peripheral blood sample was provided by each donor, and peripheral blood mononuclear cells were used for TCR beta sequencing. Genomic DNA was extracted from the blood cell samples with the Qiagen DNeasy Blood Extraction Kit. Sequencing was performed on PBMCs. Rearrangement joined TRBV4-2 to TRBJ2-4, and possibly TRBD2, on 6 matching bases. The TCR originated in a man in his forties in good health and CMV-seropositive. The base sequence is TGTGCCAGCAGCCAAGAGCGCACTAGCGCCAAAAACATTCAGTACTTC. The encoded protein is CASSQERTSAKNIQYF.